The sample holds one count of the clone carrying this T cell receptor (beta chain). Everyone who took part was 18 to 89 years old, and they came from 20 to 25 US areas. Donors of Cohort 3 who recovered were those that had two negative PCRs, clearance, or symptom resolution. Authors' processing steps: Estimates of nucleated cell counts were drawn from the amplification of reference gene primers. Sequencing used immunoSEQ multiplex PCR; TCRdb keeps in-frame clones, though not all of them. The V and J calls and clone size are taken from that table; D and trimming were inferred from the DNA. The sample has approximately 310,000 clones; 89% are singletons. The CDR3 sequence is 12 residues long. Germline loops: CDR1 SEHNR, CDR2 FQNEAQ (reference sequence). V lost 5 bases, J lost 4 bases, and 8 bases lay in between. The sample is drawn from a study of blood T cell repertoires in COVID-19.

Material: PBMCs or T cells enriched from blood (not recorded which). The V call is TRBV7-9, the J call TRBJ1-1; D gene uncertain. This receptor was taken from a man aged 55 to 70 who had recovered from COVID-19. CDR3 DNA sequence: TGTGCCAGCAGCCGGACTTTCACTGAAGCTTTCTTT. As protein: CASSRTFTEAFF.